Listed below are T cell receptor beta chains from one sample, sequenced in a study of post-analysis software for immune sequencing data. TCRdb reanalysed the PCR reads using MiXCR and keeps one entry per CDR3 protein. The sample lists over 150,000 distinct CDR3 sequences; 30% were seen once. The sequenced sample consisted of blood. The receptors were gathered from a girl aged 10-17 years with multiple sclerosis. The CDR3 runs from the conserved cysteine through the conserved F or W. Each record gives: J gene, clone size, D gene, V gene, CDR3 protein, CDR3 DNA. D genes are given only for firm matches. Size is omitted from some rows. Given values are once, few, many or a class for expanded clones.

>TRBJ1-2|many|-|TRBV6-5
CASRRTDLNGYTF
TGTGCCAGCAGGCGGACAGATCTAAATGGCTACACCTTC
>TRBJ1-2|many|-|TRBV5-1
CASSPGTVMWGYTF
TGCGCCAGCAGCCCGGGGACCGTCATGTGGGGCTACACCTTC
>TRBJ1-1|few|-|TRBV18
CASSLPGSNTEAFF
TGTGCCAGCTCACTCCCGGGGAGTAACACTGAAGCTTTCTTT
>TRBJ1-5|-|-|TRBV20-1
CSARGRNNQPQHF
TGCAGTGCTAGAGGTCGGAACAATCAGCCCCAGCATTTT
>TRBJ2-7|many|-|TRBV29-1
CSVVSGRTDEQYF
TGCAGCGTTGTGTCAGGGAGAACGGACGAGCAGTACTTC
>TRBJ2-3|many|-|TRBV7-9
CASRPTGGTDTQYF
TGTGCCAGCCGCCCGACGGGGGGCACAGATACGCAGTATTTT
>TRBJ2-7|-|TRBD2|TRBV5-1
CASSLRGAGARLEQYF
TGCGCCAGCAGCCTTCGGGGAGCGGGGGCACGTCTCGAGCAGTACTTC
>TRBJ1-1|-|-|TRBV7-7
CASSLGRNAEAFF
TGTGCCAGTAGCTTGGGTAGGAACGCTGAAGCTTTCTTT
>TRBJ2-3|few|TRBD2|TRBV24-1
CATRTSANYTDTQYF
TGTGCCACCCGCACTAGCGCCAATTACACAGATACGCAGTATTTT
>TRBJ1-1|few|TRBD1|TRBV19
CASSTDRGNTEAFF
TGTGCCAGTAGTACTGACAGGGGGAACACTGAAGCTTTCTTT
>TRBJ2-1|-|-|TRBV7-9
CASSPRGGVSSYNEQFF
TGTGCCAGCAGCCCTCGAGGGGGTGTTAGCTCCTACAATGAGCAGTTCTTC
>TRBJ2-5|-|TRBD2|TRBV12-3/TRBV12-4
CASSLSGGYQETQYF
TGTGCCAGCAGTTTAAGCGGGGGGTACCAAGAGACCCAGTACTTC
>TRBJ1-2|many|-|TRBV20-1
CSASPGHRNNTF
TGCAGTGCTTCGCCGGGACACCGTAATAACACCTTC
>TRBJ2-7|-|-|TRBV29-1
CSAIGRNERYF
TGCAGCGCAATCGGGAGAAATGAGCGGTACTTC
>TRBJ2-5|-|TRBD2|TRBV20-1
CSALSPTSGDYNEQYF
TGCAGTGCCCTTTCCCCGACTAGCGGGGACTACAATGAGCAGTACTTC
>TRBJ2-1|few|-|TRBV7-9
CASSFLGASDEQFF
TGTGCCAGCAGCTTTCTGGGGGCTTCGGATGAGCAGTTCTTC
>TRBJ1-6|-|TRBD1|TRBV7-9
CASSSLLTGGNSPLHF
TGTGCCAGCAGCTCCCTCCTCACAGGGGGTAATTCACCCCTCCACTTT
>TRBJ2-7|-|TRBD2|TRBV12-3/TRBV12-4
CASAGGSCEQYF
TGTGCCAGCGCGGGAGGGTCCTGCGAGCAGTACTTC
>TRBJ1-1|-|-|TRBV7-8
CASTIGTLNEAFF
TGTGCCAGCACTATCGGGACACTCAACGAAGCTTTCTTT
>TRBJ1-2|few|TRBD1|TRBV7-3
CASSLQGGYGYTF
TGTGCCAGCAGCTTACAGGGGGGCTATGGCTACACCTTC
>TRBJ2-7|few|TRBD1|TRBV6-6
CASRRQGPYEQYF
TGTGCCAGCCGACGACAGGGTCCCTACGAGCAGTACTTC
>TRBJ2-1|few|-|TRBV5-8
CASTSRAGEGAYNEQFF
TGTGCCAGCACCTCGAGGGCGGGAGAGGGGGCCTACAATGAGCAGTTCTTC
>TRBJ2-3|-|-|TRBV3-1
CASSPGPPDTQYF
TGTGCCAGCAGCCCTGGACCTCCAGATACGCAGTATTTT
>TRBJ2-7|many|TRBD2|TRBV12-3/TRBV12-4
CASSAGTSGEKYF
TGTGCCAGCAGTGCCGGGACTAGCGGAGAGAAGTACTTC
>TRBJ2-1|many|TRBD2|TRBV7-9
CASSGTSGNRSGQFF
TGTGCCAGCAGCGGGACTAGCGGCAACCGATCGGGGCAGTTCTTC
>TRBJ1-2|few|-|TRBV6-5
CASSLRDWRGYTF
TGTGCCAGCAGCTTACGTGACTGGCGAGGCTACACCTTC
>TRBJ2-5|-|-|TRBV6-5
CASSYSRGRGQETQYF
TGTGCCAGCAGTTACTCTCGGGGGAGGGGGCAAGAGACCCAGTACTTC
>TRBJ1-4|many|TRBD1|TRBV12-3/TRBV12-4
CASSPTGGNEKLFF
TGTGCCAGCAGTCCGACAGGGGGTAATGAAAAACTGTTTTTT
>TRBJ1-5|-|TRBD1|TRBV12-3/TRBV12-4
CASSRLGTGDGSNQPQHF
TGTGCCAGCAGCCGCTTGGGGACAGGGGATGGAAGCAATCAGCCCCAGCATTTT
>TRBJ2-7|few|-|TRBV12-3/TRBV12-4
CASREPGQYF
TGTGCCAGCAGGGAGCCCGGGCAGTACTTC
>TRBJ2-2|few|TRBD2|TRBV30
CASPRGSTNTGELFF
TGTGCCTCCCCCCGCGGGAGCACGAACACCGGGGAGCTGTTTTTT
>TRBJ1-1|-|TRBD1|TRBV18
CASSLGTGVDRTEAFF
TGTGCCAGCTCACTCGGGACAGGAGTCGATAGGACTGAAGCTTTCTTT
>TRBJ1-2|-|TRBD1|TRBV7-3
CASSSTYRGPGYGYTF
TGTGCCAGCAGCTCTACGTACAGGGGGCCTGGGTATGGCTACACCTTC
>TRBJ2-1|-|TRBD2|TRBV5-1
CASSGRAYNEQFF
TGCGCCAGCAGCGGGAGGGCCTACAATGAGCAGTTCTTC
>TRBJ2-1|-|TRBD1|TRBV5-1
CASSIGQGYNEQFF
TGCGCCAGCAGCATCGGACAGGGCTACAATGAGCAGTTCTTC
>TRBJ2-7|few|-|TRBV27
CASSLYAGLPYEQYF
TGTGCCAGCAGTTTATACGCGGGACTCCCCTACGAGCAGTACTTC
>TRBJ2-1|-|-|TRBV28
CASSKQDSLNEQFF
TGTGCCAGCAGTAAGCAAGACAGTCTCAATGAGCAGTTCTTC
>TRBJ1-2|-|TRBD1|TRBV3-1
CASSQVTGTGIHTF
TGTGCCAGCAGCCAAGTAACCGGGACAGGGATACACACCTTC
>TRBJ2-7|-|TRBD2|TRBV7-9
CASSLGPWTSGRESSYEQYF
TGTGCCAGCAGCTTAGGGCCTTGGACTAGCGGGAGGGAGAGCTCCTACGAGCAGTACTTC
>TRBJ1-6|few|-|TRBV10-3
CAISEGNPTPLHF
TGTGCCATCAGTGAGGGGAATCCGACACCCCTCCACTTT
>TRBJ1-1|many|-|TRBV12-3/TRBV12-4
CASTLDPNTEAFF
TGTGCCAGCACCTTAGACCCGAACACTGAAGCTTTCTTT
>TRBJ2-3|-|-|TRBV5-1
CASSLGPRGADTQYF
TGCGCCAGCAGCTTGGGGCCTCGTGGGGCGGATACGCAGTATTTT